A single sample gave rise to the 6 T cell receptor beta chains below, sequenced in a study of shared clonotypes between healthy human individuals. Clones were read by immunoSEQ multiplex PCR, and TCRdb kept only the in-frame ones, dropping some. The table lists about 1.5 million clones, around 97% of them singletons, with approximately 1.2% in the top ten. The sample consisted of naive CD4+ T cells sorted from blood. The subset denotes: CD45RA+ positively selected. The receptors originated from a man aged 30 to 39 in good health.

J is TRBJ2-5 and V is TRBV7-2; the D gene could be TRBD1 or TRBD2 (5 bases each). Trimming stripped 8 bases from V and 2 bases from J, with 15 bases between. Germline assignment: CDR1 SGHTA and CDR2 FQGNSA. The CDR3 covers 14 residues. The CDR3 DNA reads as TGTGCCAGCTCCCCGAGACAGCGGCAAGAGACCCAGTACTTC. Its translation: CASSPRQRQETQYF.

This clone occurred a few times. One junction end does not reproduce the germline sequence, and a read error may be involved. The J gene is TRBJ2-7, the V gene TRBV14; D tentatively fits TRBD1 or TRBD2 (5 bases each). This CDR3 comprises 12 residues. Germline V gene data show CDR1 as SGHDN and CDR2 as FVKESK. The CDR3 loop reads CASSLWDQPRHF. CDR3 in DNA: TGTGCCAGCAGCCTATGGGACCAACCAAGACACTTC.

V and J are TRBV27 and TRBJ2-6; D is ambiguous. Deletions cut 6 bases from V and 5 bases from J, with 8 bases between. The CDR3 is 13 amino acids. CDR1 MNHEY and CDR2 SMNVEV come from the germline V gene (reference sequence). The CDR3: CASSPWRANVLTF. DNA of the CDR3: TGTGCCAGCAGCCCGTGGAGGGCCAACGTCCTGACTTTC.

V is TRBV28 and J is TRBJ2-3; 7 bases fit TRBD1. Germline V gives CDR1 MDHEN, CDR2 SYDVKM. This CDR3 contains 12 residues. Trimming took 11 bases from V and 5 from J; bases not matched to a gene: 7. CDR3 sequence (DNA): TGTGCCTCGACAGGGTTCTTAGATACGCAGTATTTT. Its protein product is CASTGFLDTQYF.

This clone was counted once. This sequence joins TRBV15 and TRBJ1-1; the D gene is possibly TRBD1 (5 bases). Trimming removed 7 bases at V and 5 bases at J, with 17 bases between. Looked up from germline, CDR1 is LNHNV and CDR2 is YYDKDF (reference sequence). This CDR3 has 14 residues. CDR3 sequence reads: CATTPGGRRTEAFF. In DNA, the CDR3 is TGTGCCACCACCCCGGGGGGAAGAAGGACTGAAGCTTTCTTT.

The chain employs TRBV7-2 and TRBJ2-7; 9 positions match TRBD1. From germline, CDR1 is SGHTA and CDR2 FQGNSA. The V and J ends lost 5 bases and 1 base, in that order; junction bases with no gene match: 6. This CDR3 contains 15 residues. The CDR3 loop reads CASSPAGTGSYEQYF. The DNA for the CDR3 is TGTGCCAGCAGCCCGGCCGGGACAGGGTCCTACGAGCAGTACTTC.